The 14 T cell receptor beta chains listed next were all sequenced from one sample in a study of blood T cells in healthy people across ages. Primed by a sample-barcoded 5' primer and a J-beta primer mix, a second PCR proceeded for about 7 to 11 cycles. Each CDR3 protein is one row after TCRdb ran MiXCR on the 5' RACE reads. The repertoire includes 1.5 million to 2 million distinct CDR3 sequences, roughly two fifths of them detected once, and 23% sits in the top ten. Sequencing was carried out using blood. The source is a human donor in good health.

A remark on this clonotype: At one end the junction does not follow the germline gene, possibly because of a read error. The rearrangement joins TRBV5-5 to TRBJ2-4, with 7 bases aligning to TRBD1. The J call may not be correct, given that the DNA end is closer to TRBJ2-7. Germline V gene data show CDR1 as SGHKS and CDR2 as YYEKEE (reference sequence). The CDR3 totals 15 residues. DNA of the CDR3: TGTGCCGGCAGCTCCGGGACAGCAATACTTTACGAGCAGTACTTC. Translated, it gives CAGSSGTAILYEQYF.

The V and J genes are TRBV10-3 and TRBJ1-5, with a possible D match to TRBD1 (5 bases). CDR3 size: 14 residues. CDR1 and CDR2 (germline): ENHRY, SYGVKD. V was clipped by 6 bases and J by 4 bases, with 13 bases between them. This chain's CDR3 is CAIRTEYGNQPQHF. The CDR3 DNA reads TGTGCCATCAGGACAGAGTACGGAAATCAGCCCCAGCATTTT.

The chain joins TRBV6-6 to TRBJ1-2, with 7 positions matching TRBD1. The germline V gene encodes CDR1 MNHNY and CDR2 SVGAGI (reference sequence). This CDR3 contains 15 residues. The trim removed 6 bases at V and 2 bases at J, leaving 9 bases unmatched. In DNA form, the CDR3 reads TGTGCCAGCAGGGAACAGGGGTCAGGGAACTATGGCTACACCTTC. Encoded protein: CASREQGSGNYGYTF.

V usage is TRBV5-1 and J usage is TRBJ2-7, with a tentative D call TRBD1 (7 bases). CDR1 and CDR2 from the germline V gene are SGHRS and YFSETQ. Trimming pared 1 base from V and 0 bases from J, leaving 11 bases between. The CDR3 length is 15 residues. The CDR3: CASSLSQGGSYEQYF. The DNA of the CDR3 is TGCGCCAGCAGCTTGTCTCAGGGGGGCTCCTACGAGCAGTACTTC. Using reference TRBV5-1 and TRBJ2-7 for the parts outside the CDR3, the full variable domain is KAGVTQTPRYLIKTRGQQVTLSCSPISGHRSVSWYQQTPGQGLQFLFEYFSETQRNKGNFPGRFSGRQFSNSRSEMNVSTLELGDSALYLCASSLSQGGSYEQYFGPGTRLTVT.

The chain is built from TRBV20-1 and TRBJ1-6; D is uncertain. Germline loops: CDR1 DFQATT, CDR2 SNEGSKA (reference sequence). V lost 3 bases and J 8 bases, leaving 14 bases between the germline ends. There are 14 residues in the CDR3. The CDR3 nucleotides read TGCAGTGCTAGCCTACGGGCCGCGTATTCACCCCTCCACTTT. Translated: CSASLRAAYSPLHF.

This chain uses TRBV24-1 with TRBJ2-5; TRBD1 or TRBD2 may be the D gene (5 bases each). CDR3 size: 14 residues. From germline, CDR1 is KGHDR and CDR2 SFDVKD. Trimming removed 4 bases from V and 5 bases from J, with 13 bases in between. The CDR3: CATSDWDPWETQYF. CDR3 nucleotide sequence: TGTGCCACCAGTGACTGGGACCCGTGGGAGACCCAGTACTTC.

The chain is built from TRBV29-1 and TRBJ2-1; D is tentatively TRBD1 or TRBD2 (5 bases each). The V end lost 0 bases, the J end lost 8 bases, and 17 bases lay between the germline ends. This CDR3 contains 15 residues. Germline-derived CDR1 and CDR2 are SQVTM and ANQGSEA. The CDR3 DNA sequence: TGCAGCGTTGAAGAAGCCGGGACGCAACGCGATGAGCAGTTCTTC. Translation: CSVEEAGTQRDEQFF.

The table lists this clonotype with a few counts. This sequence joins TRBV6-5 and TRBJ1-2; D possibly corresponds to TRBD1 (5 bases). The CDR3 covers 15 residues. The V gene's germline CDR1 is MNHEY and CDR2 SVGAGI. Trimming took 2 bases from V and 8 from J, leaving 18 bases between them. The chain's CDR3 is CASSYTPLEGNGYTF. DNA for the CDR3: TGTGCCAGCAGTTACACCCCGCTGGAGGGGAACGGCTACACCTTC.

In its sample, this clonotype was seen a few times. The chain recombines TRBV5-4 with TRBJ2-1; 9 bases align to TRBD1. This CDR3 region has 15 residues. V dropped 4 bases and J dropped 6; count of bases not matched to a gene: 8. Germline V gene lookup returns CDR1 SGHNT and CDR2 YYREEE (reference sequence). CDR3 in amino acids: CASSQDRGRPNEQFF. The DNA for the CDR3 is TGTGCCAGCAGCCAGGACAGGGGCCGCCCCAATGAGCAGTTCTTC.

The chain recombines TRBV7-9 with TRBJ1-1, with D hard to call. V gave up 3 bases and J gave up 6 bases, with 14 bases separating them. There are 14 residues in the CDR3. Germline values: CDR1 SEHNR, CDR2 FQNEAQ (reference sequence). CDR3 sequence (DNA): TGTGCCAGCAGCTTGACACCCTTAGGCGCTGAAGCTTTCTTT. Translated, it gives CASSLTPLGAEAFF.

The CDR3 bases are TGTGCCAGCAGCCGCCAGTTGCGGGCACAGCAGTTCTTC. Protein product: CASSRQLRAQQFF. The rearrangement uses TRBV3-1 and TRBJ2-1, with a possible D match to TRBD2 (5 bases). This CDR3 has 13 amino acids. Germline CDR1 LGHDT, CDR2 YNNKEL (reference sequence). V was clipped by 4 bases and J by 11 bases, with 15 bases between them.

This clonotype was counted a few times. This chain joins TRBV28 and TRBJ2-1, with a tentative D call TRBD1 (6 bases). CDR1 is MDHEN and CDR2 is SYDVKM in the germline V gene. The CDR3 is 14 amino acids. Trimming removed 5 bases at V and 4 bases at J, with 12 bases between. This CDR3 reads CASSVDSQYNEQFF. CDR3 DNA: TGTGCCAGCAGTGTGGACAGTCAATACAATGAGCAGTTCTTC. Variable domain in full (rest from reference TRBV28 and TRBJ2-1): DVKVTQSSRYLVKRTGEKVFLECVQDMDHENMFWYRQDPGLGLRLIYFSYDVKMKEKGDIPEGYSVSREKKERFSLILESASTNQTSMYLCASSVDSQYNEQFFGPGTRLTVL.

The rearrangement links TRBV4-2 to TRBJ1-2; unclear D gene. Germline CDR1 reads LGHNA; CDR2 reads YNFKEQ. V lost 2 bases and J lost 8, with 18 bases in between. CDR3 length equals 15 residues. The CDR3 spells CASSQMTGPWWGYTF. DNA of the CDR3: TGTGCCAGCAGCCAAATGACGGGTCCCTGGTGGGGCTACACCTTC.

The chain has TRBV29-1 and TRBJ1-2; no clear D. The length of the CDR3 is 9 residues. Germline CDR1 is SQVTM and CDR2 is ANQGSEA. With 3 bases removed from V and 10 bases from J, the gap between germline ends came to 6 bases. CDR3 protein: CSVDSAYTF. The CDR3 bases are TGCAGCGTTGACAGCGCCTACACCTTC.